This is a list of T cell receptor beta chains from one sample in a study of beta chain features in type 1 diabetes. The method was immunoSEQ multiplex PCR; TCRdb's version includes in-frame clones alone and lacks a portion of them. The table has 400,000 to 550,000 clones, over 10% seen once. The sequencing input was naive CD4+ T cells from blood. The receptors stem from a woman aged 18-29 years in good health. The CDR3 runs from the conserved cysteine through the conserved F or W. Each record gives: clone size, D gene, J gene, V gene, CDR3 DNA, CDR3 protein. The D gene is left open where the match is weak. Clone sizes are given selectively: once, few, many, or a class where the clone is expanded.

NA TRBD2 TRBJ2-1 TRBV9 TGTGCCAGCAGCGCAGGTAGCGGGTACAATGAGCAGTTCTTC CASSAGSGYNEQFF
NA TRBD2 TRBJ2-3 TRBV9 TGTGCCAGCAGCGTAGAGGCTAGCGGGACTAGCACAGATACGCAGTATTTT CASSVEASGTSTDTQYF
NA TRBD1 TRBJ1-2 TRBV29-1 TGCAGCGTTAGGGGGACAGGGCAAACTAACTATGGCTACACCTTC CSVRGTGQTNYGYTF
NA NA TRBJ1-6 TRBV4-1 TGCGCCAGCAGCCAAGTTATCGGGGTTTCACCCCTCCACTTT CASSQVIGVSPLHF
few TRBD2 TRBJ2-1 TRBV5-1 TGCGCCAGCAGCCTGACTAGCGGGGGCGGAAATGAGCAGTTCTTC CASSLTSGGGNEQFF
NA NA TRBJ1-1 TRBV6-5 TGTGCCAGCAGCCGACAGAAATCGAACACTGAAGCTTTCTTT CASSRQKSNTEAFF
NA NA TRBJ1-2 TRBV20-1 TGCAGTGCCCCAGCCGGGGGCTACACCTTC CSAPAGGYTF
NA NA TRBJ1-5 TRBV15 TGTGCCACCAGCTCCAGGCTTATTAGCAATCAGCCCCAGCATTTT CATSSRLISNQPQHF
NA NA TRBJ2-3 TRBV15 TGTGCCACCAGCAGAGATGTGGGGGTTGACACAGATACGCAGTATTTT CATSRDVGVDTDTQYF
few NA TRBJ2-5 TRBV15 TGTGCCACCAGCAGAGATCCAGCAGGTCAAGAGACCCAGTACTTC CATSRDPAGQETQYF
few NA TRBJ1-1 TRBV29-1 TGCAGCGTCCTAGGACAGTTGAACACTGAAGCTTTCTTT CSVLGQLNTEAFF
NA NA TRBJ2-3 TRBV9 TGTGCCAGCAGCGTAGAGCAGGGGGGACTGACCACAGATACGCAGTATTTT CASSVEQGGLTTDTQYF
NA NA TRBJ2-7 TRBV7-9 TGTGCCAGCAGCTCGTTAGGCCCTAATGACAGAGCCTACGAGCAGTACTTC CASSSLGPNDRAYEQYF
NA NA TRBJ2-2 TRBV7-8 TGTGCCAGCAGCTCCAGAACCTCCACCGGGGAGCTGTTTTTT CASSSRTSTGELFF
few NA TRBJ2-2 TRBV28 TGTGCCAGCAGTTTCGCCGGGGAGCTGTTTTTT CASSFAGELFF
few NA TRBJ2-5 TRBV15 TGTGCCACCAGCAGAGGAGGGGATGGGGAGACCCAGTACTTC CATSRGGDGETQYF
few TRBD2 TRBJ2-3 TRBV5-4 TGTGCCAGCAGCTTGTTTCGGACTAGCGGCACAGATACGCAGTATTTT CASSLFRTSGTDTQYF
few NA TRBJ1-2 TRBV30 TGTGCCTGGCTCACAGGCAGGTTTGGCTACACCTTC CAWLTGRFGYTF
NA TRBD1 TRBJ2-5 TRBV28 TGTGCCAGCACCATACAGGGGGCGAAGACCCAGTACTTC CASTIQGAKTQYF
NA NA TRBJ1-1 TRBV18 TGTGCCAGCTCACTGACAGTGAACACTGAAGCTTTCTTT CASSLTVNTEAFF